The clone carrying this TCR beta chain appeared a few times. These data are taken from a study of blood T cell repertoires in COVID-19. Overall study: Sites in the United States, Italy and Spain provided acute and convalescent COVID-19 samples.

Original handling: How many nucleated cells were present was estimated from reference gene primer amplification. Only in-frame clones appear in the TCRdb table, and some are missing; sequencing was by immunoSEQ multiplex PCR. V and J calls plus clone size are reproduced from that table; the DNA served to infer D and trimming. This table holds 170,000 or so clones, 75% to 80% found once. The sequenced material came from peripheral blood. This TCR came from a woman in her 70s with acute or convalescent COVID-19.

CDR3 in DNA: TGTGCCAGCAGCTCACAGGGGGCAACTTTCTTT. The encoded protein is CASSSQGATFF. J is TRBJ1-1 and V is TRBV11-3; 9 bases are a match to TRBD1. Germline CDR1 reads SGHNT; CDR2 reads YENEEA. This CDR3 is built from 11 residues. V trimming: 4 bases; J trimming: 12 bases; junction bases outside the gene matches: 3.